This paragraph reports one T cell receptor (beta chain). Trimming took 1 base from V and 4 from J; bases not matched to a gene: 1. Germline values: CDR1 LGHDT, CDR2 YNNKEL (reference sequence). The CDR3 contains 14 residues. These data originate in a study of blood T cell repertoires in COVID-19. Study background: T cells, B-cell-depleted T cells, or PBMCs provided the cDNA or gDNA that served as material.

Assay used: immunoSEQ multiplex PCR; TCRdb lists only in-frame clones, some missing. The sample has fewer than 200,000 clones, roughly 91% seen once; the top ten hold 5.5% to 7%. This clonotype originated in a man aged 35-49 years with active or convalescent COVID-19. This chain uses TRBV3-1 (or the pseudogene TRBV3-2) with TRBJ2-5; 9 bases line up with TRBD1. Sequencing input: peripheral blood. The CDR3 here is CASSQATGGETQYF. CDR3 nucleotides: TGTGCCAGCAGCCAAGCGACAGGGGGAGAGACCCAGTACTTC.